Presented here are 27 T cell receptor beta chains from one specimen sequenced in a study of cytomegalovirus exposure and HLA in healthy donors (dated by TCRdb to 2016 to 2017). Receptors were amplified or captured by the immunoSEQ multiplex PCR assay. The multiplex PCR relied on a mix of 60 forward primers for TCR Vbeta segments and 13 reverse primers for TCR Jbeta segments. The table comes from immuneACCESS by way of TCRdb, which keeps in-frame sequences with V and J called. Part of the clones is missing from these tables; in studies checked, under half for an unresolved V gene and the rest for unknown reasons. Here the sample has about 110,000 clones; 73% occur a single time. Under 10% of the sample comes from the top ten. The specimen sequenced was PBMCs. The receptors shown here come from a man aged 40-49 years in good health and CMV-seronegative.

V usage is TRBV28 and J usage is TRBJ1-2; no firm D call. The CDR3 runs to 14 residues. Germline-derived CDR1 and CDR2 are MDHEN and SYDVKM. V lost 5 bases and J 4 bases, leaving 14 bases between the germline ends. The DNA for the CDR3 is TGTGCCAGCAGTGACCCGACACCTTCCTATGGCTACACCTTC. It encodes CASSDPTPSYGYTF.

This chain joins TRBV2 and TRBJ2-1; D remains unclear. Between the trimmed V and J ends, which lost 8 bases and 9 bases, there was a span of 8 bases. This CDR3 is 10 amino acids long. Germline V lookup: CDR1 SNHLY, CDR2 FYNNEI. CDR3 region: CASSNVEQFF. CDR3 bases: TGTGCCAGCTCTAATGTTGAGCAGTTCTTC.

The V call is TRBV4-2, the J call TRBJ1-3; 8 nucleotides match TRBD1. The CDR3 has 15 amino acids. V lost 1 base and J lost 5; bases outside the gene matches: 4. Germline V gives CDR1 LGHNA, CDR2 YNFKEQ. The CDR3 DNA follows: TGTGCCAGCAGCCAAGCCCGGGACAGGAGAAACACCATATATTTT. Residues: CASSQARDRRNTIYF.

This clone was seen more than once but under ten times. V usage is TRBV7-2 and J usage is TRBJ2-5, with 7 positions matching TRBD2. Unmatched junction bases numbered 18, after V lost 7 bases and J lost 4 bases. The CDR3 is 17 amino acids. Per the germline V gene, CDR1 is SGHTA and CDR2 is FQGNSA. The CDR3 nucleotides read TGTGCCAGCAACGCGGCCGGCCTACTAGCTAGCGGAGAGACCCAGTACTTC. Residues: CASNAAGLLASGETQYF.

Only a few counts were recorded for this clone. The V and J genes are TRBV5-8 and TRBJ2-3, with 8 bases identical to TRBD2. The length of the CDR3 is 15 residues. J lost 4 bases, V lost 0 bases, and 4 bases had no gene match. Germline loops: CDR1 SGHTS, CDR2 YDEGEE. The CDR3 DNA reads as TGTGCCAGCAGCTTGGAACTAGCGGCTGCAGATACGCAGTATTTT. It codes for CASSLELAAADTQYF. Drawing the rest from reference TRBV5-8 and TRBJ2-3, the complete variable domain is EAGVTQSPTHLIKTRGQQATLRCSPISGHTSVYWYQQALGLGLQFLLWYDEGEERNRGNFPPRFSGRQFPNYSSELNVNALELEDSALYLCASSLELAAADTQYFGPGTRLTVL.

This clone was seen a few times. The chain couples TRBV14 to TRBJ2-1; the match to TRBD1 covers 10 bases. Germline lookup yields CDR1 SGHDN and CDR2 FVKESK. V lost 6 bases and J lost 4; bases outside the gene matches: 6. This CDR3 region has 15 residues. The CDR3 nucleotides read TGTGCCAGCAGTCCAGGGACAGGGGCTTACAATGAGCAGTTCTTC. This encodes CASSPGTGAYNEQFF.

The J gene is TRBJ1-1, the V gene TRBV5-6; D is uncertain. The CDR3 consists of 13 residues. V shed 1 base and J shed 12 bases, with 16 bases lying between them. Germline CDR1 and CDR2: SGHDT and YYEEEE. This chain's CDR3 is CASSLRIGDGTFF. Here the CDR3 DNA reads TGTGCCAGCAGCTTGAGGATCGGGGATGGAACTTTCTTT. Drawing the rest from reference TRBV5-6 and TRBJ1-1, the complete variable domain is DAGVTQSPTHLIKTRGQQVTLRCSPKSGHDTVSWYQQALGQGPQFIFQYYEEEERQRGNFPDRFSGHQFPNYSSELNVNALLLGDSALYLCASSLRIGDGTFFGQGTRLTVV.

The chain combines TRBV6-5 with TRBJ2-7; 8 bases are a match to TRBD2. The germline V gene has CDR1 MNHEY and CDR2 SVGAGI. The CDR3 spans 13 residues. Germline trimming cut 10 bases from V and 2 bases from J; bases unmatched to any gene: 7. The CDR3 region has the DNA TGTGCCACCCTCGGGGGGGGGACCTACGAGCAGTACTTC. Its protein product is CATLGGGTYEQYF.

This clone was seen a few times. The chain recombines TRBV15 with TRBJ1-1; no clear D. Trimming left V 1 base short and J 3 bases short, with 9 bases between. The CDR3 covers 14 residues. Germline V gives CDR1 LNHNV, CDR2 YYDKDF (reference sequence). CDR3 sequence reads: CATSRAPRDTEAFF. CDR3 sequence (DNA): TGTGCCACCAGCAGAGCCCCGCGGGACACTGAAGCTTTCTTT.

This sequence joins TRBV2 and TRBJ2-3; weak D call: TRBD2 (7 bases). The CDR3 loop spans 16 amino acids. Germline CDR1 is SNHLY and CDR2 is FYNNEI. V dropped 7 bases and J dropped 5 bases, with 22 bases sitting between them. CDR3 coding DNA: TGTGCCAGCATCTCTGAGGAGGCGGGGGCCCGAGATACGCAGTATTTT. Its translation: CASISEEAGARDTQYF. The entire variable domain, with the rest obtained from reference TRBV2 and TRBJ2-3, is as follows: EPEVTQTPSHQVTQMGQEVILRCVPISNHLYFYWYRQILGQKVEFLVSFYNNEISEKSEIFDDQFSVERPDGSNFTLKIRSTKLEDSAMYFCASISEEAGARDTQYFGPGTRLTVL.

This chain connects TRBV9 to TRBJ1-5; possibly TRBD1 for D (6 bases). The CDR3 spans 14 residues. The V end lost 3 bases, the J end lost 1 base, and 8 bases lay between the germline ends. Germline loops: CDR1 SGDLS, CDR2 YYNGEE. The CDR3 spells CASSATGSNQPQHF. Here the CDR3 DNA reads TGTGCCAGCAGCGCTACAGGGAGCAATCAGCCCCAGCATTTT.

The chain combines TRBV27 with TRBJ1-2; D is possibly TRBD1 (6 bases). The CDR3 has 13 amino acids. Per germline, CDR1 MNHEY and CDR2 SMNVEV (reference sequence). V lost 8 bases and J lost 3, with 13 bases in between. CDR3 sequence reads: CASRRGGDYGYTF. The DNA for the CDR3 is TGTGCCAGCCGGAGGGGGGGCGACTATGGCTACACCTTC.

The V gene is TRBV30, the J gene TRBJ2-3; TRBD2 agrees at 12 bases. The CDR3 is 13 residues long. The trim removed 8 bases at V and 2 bases at J, leaving 2 bases unmatched. Germline V gene sequence: CDR1 GTSNPN, CDR2 SVGIG (reference sequence). The DNA for the CDR3 is TGTGCCAGGACTAGCGGGAACACAGATACGCAGTATTTT. Protein sequence: CARTSGNTDTQYF.

The V gene is TRBV7-9, the J gene TRBJ1-6; D uncertain. Germline V gives CDR1 SEHNR, CDR2 FQNEAQ (reference sequence). This CDR3 region has 13 residues. V shed 5 bases and J shed 0 bases, with 2 bases lying between them. The CDR3 coding sequence is TGTGCCAGCAGCCGCTCCTATAATTCACCCCTCCACTTT. Protein product: CASSRSYNSPLHF. The whole variable domain, remainder taken from reference TRBV7-9 and TRBJ1-6, is DTGVSQNPRHKITKRGQNVTFRCDPISEHNRLYWYRQTLGQGPEFLTYFQNEAQLEKSRLLSDRFSAERPKGSFSTLEIQRTEQGDSAMYLCASSRSYNSPLHFGNGTRLTVT.

The chain links TRBV27 to TRBJ2-7; D uncertain. With 0 bases removed from V and 3 bases from J, the gap between germline ends came to 15 bases. This CDR3 is built from 16 residues. Germline-derived CDR1 and CDR2 are MNHEY and SMNVEV (reference sequence). The CDR3 is CASSLSPTTQHYEQYF. The CDR3 DNA is TGTGCCAGCAGTTTATCACCCACCACACAACACTACGAGCAGTACTTC.

The V call is TRBV4-3, the J call TRBJ1-4; unclear D gene. Germline V gene sequence: CDR1 LGHNA, CDR2 YSLEER. The CDR3 has 16 residues. The V end was cut by 2 bases, the J end by 4 bases, with 14 bases between. The CDR3: CASSQKPRHFNEKLFF. CDR3 nucleotide sequence: TGCGCCAGCAGCCAAAAACCACGACACTTTAATGAAAAACTGTTTTTT.

J is TRBJ2-2 and V is TRBV4-3; no definite D call. Germline V gene lookup returns CDR1 LGHNA and CDR2 YSLEER. The CDR3 has 16 residues. Deletions cut 0 bases from V and 4 bases from J, with 12 bases between. CDR3 region: CASSQDSGLATGELFF. DNA of the CDR3: TGCGCCAGCAGCCAAGATAGTGGGCTGGCCACCGGGGAGCTGTTTTTT.

The chain couples TRBV4-1 to TRBJ2-7; 15 nucleotides agree with TRBD2. Trimming at V came to 4 bases and at J to 2 bases, leaving 0 bases not matched to a gene. This CDR3 has 15 residues. Germline CDR1 MGHRA, CDR2 YSYEKL. The CDR3 nucleotides are TGCGCCAGCAGCCGGACTAGCGGGGGGGCCTACGAGCAGTACTTC. This gives the protein CASSRTSGGAYEQYF.

The V gene is TRBV7-9, the J gene TRBJ1-5, with D uncertain. There are 15 residues in the CDR3. V gave up 0 bases and J gave up 5 bases, with 11 bases separating them. Germline CDR1 is SEHNR and CDR2 is FQNEAQ (reference sequence). The CDR3: CASSLARGEDQPQHF. Here the CDR3 DNA reads TGTGCCAGCAGCTTAGCGCGAGGAGAGGATCAGCCCCAGCATTTT. Looking up the rest from reference TRBV7-9 and TRBJ1-5 gives the full variable domain: DTGVSQNPRHKITKRGQNVTFRCDPISEHNRLYWYRQTLGQGPEFLTYFQNEAQLEKSRLLSDRFSAERPKGSFSTLEIQRTEQGDSAMYLCASSLARGEDQPQHFGDGTRLSIL.

This clone was picked up a small number of times. The chain joins TRBV5-6 to TRBJ2-5; D may be TRBD1 (6 bases). The length of the CDR3 is 14 residues. V dropped 3 bases and J dropped 5 bases, with 14 bases sitting between them. The germline V gene encodes CDR1 SGHDT and CDR2 YYEEEE. The CDR3 nucleotides are TGTGCCAGCAGCTCGGGACACTCGGGGGAGACCCAGTACTTC. As protein: CASSSGHSGETQYF. The entire variable domain, with the rest obtained from reference TRBV5-6 and TRBJ2-5, is as follows: DAGVTQSPTHLIKTRGQQVTLRCSPKSGHDTVSWYQQALGQGPQFIFQYYEEEERQRGNFPDRFSGHQFPNYSSELNVNALLLGDSALYLCASSSGHSGETQYFGPGTRLLVL.

This chain links TRBV4-1 with TRBJ1-1, with 10 bases aligning to TRBD1. J lost 1 base, V lost 4 bases, and 3 bases had no gene match. This CDR3 has 15 residues. Germline values: CDR1 MGHRA, CDR2 YSYEKL. CDR3 protein: CASSLDRGTNTEAFF. In DNA form, the CDR3 reads TGCGCCAGCAGCCTGGACAGGGGGACGAACACTGAAGCTTTCTTT.

DNA for the CDR3: TGCGCCAGCAGTCGATCGGGGGCGGAGGATCAGCCCCAGCATTTT. This encodes CASSRSGAEDQPQHF. V is TRBV23-1 and J is TRBJ1-5; maybe TRBD1 (6 bases). TRBV23-1 is sorted into the ORF group, with uncertain function. V was pared by 4 bases and J by 5 bases, with 15 bases between. The CDR3 consists of 15 residues.

This clone was counted between two and nine times. This sequence joins TRBV25-1 and TRBJ1-4; 8 nucleotides line up with TRBD1. Trimming removed 4 bases from V and 4 bases from J; junction bases left unmatched: 5. This CDR3 region has 15 residues. Per germline, CDR1 MGHDK and CDR2 SYGVNS. The CDR3 DNA reads as TGTGCCAGCAGTGGCTCACAGGGGGTTAATGAAAAACTGTTTTTT. Translated: CASSGSQGVNEKLFF.

The rearrangement joins TRBV7-2 to TRBJ2-2, with TRBD1 identical over 7 bases. CDR3 length: 15 amino acids. V lost 1 base to trimming and J lost 4 bases; unmatched junction nucleotides: 3. The germline V gene has CDR1 SGHTA and CDR2 FQGNSA. In nucleotides, the CDR3 is TGTGCCAGCAGCTTAGACAGGGGTTTCACCGGGGAGCTGTTTTTT. It encodes CASSLDRGFTGELFF.

The chain combines TRBV4-1 with TRBJ2-7; TRBD1 is a possible D gene (6 bases). V was cut by 1 base and J by 4 bases, with 20 bases left in between. Germline CDR1 MGHRA, CDR2 YSYEKL. This CDR3 region has 17 residues. CDR3 sequence (DNA): TGCGCCAGCAGCCAAGCACGCTCTGTGGGACAAAAATACGAGCAGTACTTC. Translation: CASSQARSVGQKYEQYF.

V is TRBV7-2 and J is TRBJ1-1; D ambiguous. CDR3 length equals 14 residues. Trimming shortened V by 1 base and J by 6 bases, and 12 bases separated the two germline ends. CDR1 SGHTA and CDR2 FQGNSA come from the germline V gene. CDR3: CASSLGWSPAEAFF. DNA of the CDR3: TGTGCCAGCAGCTTAGGGTGGTCACCAGCTGAAGCTTTCTTT. Looking up the rest from reference TRBV7-2 and TRBJ1-1 gives the full variable domain: GAGVSQSPSNKVTEKGKDVELRCDPISGHTALYWYRQSLGQGLEFLIYFQGNSAPDKSGLPSDRFSAERTGGSVSTLTIQRTQQEDSAVYLCASSLGWSPAEAFFGQGTRLTVV.

This clone turned up a few times. The gene calls are TRBV28 and TRBJ2-7; 8 nucleotides line up with TRBD1. The V segment lost 6 bases and the J segment 5 bases; nucleotides outside the gene matches: 12. Looked up from germline, CDR1 is MDHEN and CDR2 is SYDVKM. The CDR3 length is 15 residues. CDR3 sequence reads: CASSKGQGPVDEQYF. As DNA, the CDR3 is TGTGCCAGCAGCAAAGGACAGGGACCTGTAGACGAGCAGTACTTC.